The present T cell receptor (beta chain) was sequenced within a study of cytomegalovirus exposure and HLA in healthy donors. Across the whole study: A later analysis reported the 90 to 150 validation repertoires used the same platform as the 550 to 800 first-cohort repertoires.

Findings and limits, study-wide: The study labeled 150 to 200 TCR beta chains cytomegalovirus-associated. The tendency of first-cohort TCR clusters to co-occur in the 120 or so validation repertoires was identified by a subsequent analysis. Usually a TCR sequence was rare, but some public TCRs were found in many donors.

This clone was detected only once. Its antigen is unknown. The assay was immunoSEQ multiplex PCR, and TCRdb's table has in-frame clones only and misses some. The table lists 90,000 or so clones, around 85% of them singletons. Germline assignment: CDR1 SEHNR and CDR2 FQNEAQ (reference sequence). The ends lost 5 bases at V and 5 bases at J; junction bases unmatched: 5. The CDR3 loop spans 14 amino acids. The rearrangement uses TRBV7-9 and TRBJ2-7; 11 nucleotides align to TRBD2. The TCR comes from a man aged 18 to 30 in good health and CMV-seropositive. Material: PBMCs. The CDR3 protein is CASSHSGLADEQYV. In DNA form, the CDR3 reads TGTGCCAGCAGCCATTCGGGACTAGCGGACGAGCAGTACGTC.